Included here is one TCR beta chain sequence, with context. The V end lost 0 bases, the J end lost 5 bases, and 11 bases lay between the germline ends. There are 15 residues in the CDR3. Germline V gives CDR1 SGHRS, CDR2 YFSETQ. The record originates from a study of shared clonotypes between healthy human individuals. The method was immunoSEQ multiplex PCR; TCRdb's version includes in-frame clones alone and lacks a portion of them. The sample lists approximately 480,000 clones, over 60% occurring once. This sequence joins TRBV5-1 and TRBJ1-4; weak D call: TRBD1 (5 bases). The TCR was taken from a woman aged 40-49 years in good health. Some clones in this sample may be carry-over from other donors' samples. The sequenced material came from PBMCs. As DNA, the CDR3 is TGCGCCAGCAGCTTGGAGCAGGGTATGAATGAAAAACTGTTTTTT. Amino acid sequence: CASSLEQGMNEKLFF.